This T cell receptor (beta chain) emerged from a study of PD-1 blockade in classical Hodgkin lymphoma. General study results and limits: Healthy donors reportedly exceeded newly diagnosed patients in baseline TCR diversity. For complete responders, baseline diversity was comparable to that of newly diagnosed patients.

The protocol was immunoSEQ multiplex PCR, while the TCRdb copy is restricted to in-frame clones and leaves out a portion. The sample shows 45,000 to 55,000 clones, just under 75% of them seen only once. The germline V and J ends were trimmed by 3 bases and 6 bases, with 15 bases remaining between them. This CDR3 has 14 residues. The V gene's germline CDR1 is MDHEN and CDR2 SYDVKM. Of note for this clone: Its antigen is not identified.

All trial patients relapsed after autologous stem cell transplantation. J is TRBJ2-7 and V is TRBV28; weak D call: TRBD2 (6 bases). This material consisted of peripheral blood mononuclear cells (PBMCs), taken before the second cycle of nivolumab. This TCR was recovered from a human donor with classical Hodgkin lymphoma. This chain's CDR3 is CASSFTLREAEQYF. In DNA, the CDR3 is TGTGCCAGCAGTTTCACGCTCAGGGAGGCCGAGCAGTACTTC.